This TCR beta chain was retrieved from a study of PD-L1 blockade in urothelial cancer. Study information: Patients with male sex and bladder-origin urothelial cancer accounted for most of the roughly 29 enrolled. Between 0 and 3 chemotherapy regimens preceded treatment for each patient. Analyzed time points were 3 weeks (second dose) and 6 weeks after therapy began.

This CDR3 comprises 15 residues. Germline trimming cut 4 bases from V and 0 bases from J; bases unmatched to any gene: 4. Germline V CDR1 and CDR2: SGHAT, FQNNGV. Noted time point: pretreatment peripheral blood. Between 1 and 8 samples per patient were obtained, pretreatment and on-treatment. The data were produced by immunoSEQ multiplex PCR, yet TCRdb's version contains in-frame clones alone and is incomplete. Among tens of thousands of clones, about 83% were seen once, and the ten largest hold roughly 2%. The chain employs TRBV11-2 and TRBJ2-7; 9 nucleotides agree with TRBD2. This specimen was PBMCs, taken around atezolizumab (anti-PD-L1) treatment. The receptor's source is a man between 60 and 70 years old with urothelial cancer. This chain's CDR3 is CASSSPTSGSYEQYF. The CDR3 nucleotides are TGTGCCAGCAGCTCGCCGACTAGCGGCTCCTACGAGCAGTACTTC.